These T cell receptor beta chains were read from a single sample in a study of shared clonotypes between healthy human individuals. The repertoire was sequenced with immunoSEQ multiplex PCR; TCRdb's copy has only in-frame clones and lacks some. The sample includes roughly 2.2 million clones, 90% to 95% of them seen just once. The sample consisted of naive CD4+ T cells from PBMCs. These receptors were obtained from a man between 18 and 35 years old in good health. Some clones in this sample may be carry-over from other donors' samples. Each CDR3 is given with its conserved first and last residue. A D gene is named only where the DNA matches it firmly.

V,D,length,CDR3
TRBV7-2,NA,15,CASSLDGTGSYEQYF
TRBV6-6,TRBD1,13,CASSRGQGEVAFF
TRBV5-1,NA,14,CASSLLSLSYGYTF
TRBV19,NA,14,CASSIRDRGDTQYF
TRBV28,NA,15,CASSSPGRHYNEQFF
TRBV7-2,NA,16,CASSLALQGHGETQYF
TRBV19,NA,10,CATGVETQYF
TRBV13,TRBD1,14,CASSFLRQGNEQFF
TRBV6-1,TRBD1,14,CASHTGGPTGELFF
TRBV18,NA,15,CASSPQRLGPDTQYF
TRBV19,TRBD2,18,CASRKGLAGSSSYNEQFF
TRBV7-9,NA,15,CASSPTAGGANVLTF
TRBV4-2,TRBD1,18,CASSHKDRGQSGANVLTF
TRBV19,NA,14,CASRNRLGDETQYF
TRBV6-1,NA,15,CASREQPSSGNTIYF
TRBV5-8,NA,14,CASSPLPWGTEAFF
TRBV7-3,TRBD1,14,CASSLRQGGSEAFF
TRBV9,NA,15,CASSVGGGVRETQYF
TRBV5-4,TRBD1,16,CASSLTGERGTDTQYF
TRBV7-9,TRBD2,17,CASGGSGRALNTDTQYF
TRBV7-2,NA,15,CASSPNFGSNQPQHF
TRBV11-2,NA,14,CASSLLGGGNEQFF
TRBV5-5,NA,15,CASSFIQVSGETQYF
TRBV19,TRBD1,15,CASSTSTGGWTEAFF
TRBV5-1,NA,15,CASSLEILAIGEQFF
TRBV27,NA,13,CASRVTGSYEQYF
TRBV27,TRBD1,18,CASSLCGTGGGWGQPQHF
TRBV5-5,TRBD2,15,CASSLRAGVGYEQYF
TRBV7-7,TRBD1,13,CASSSNRGNEQFF
TRBV7-6,NA,16,CASSRGEGGTAGELFF
TRBV10-3,TRBD1,15,CAISEPGQGVYEQYF
TRBV29-1,TRBD2,13,CSVSSGRASEQFF
TRBV2,NA,13,CASIRGGSYEQYF
TRBV7-8,NA,14,CASRPGQSGETQYF
TRBV18,TRBD1,17,CASSPQRDRSSGNTIYF
TRBV2,TRBD2,17,CASSPGTSGRSYNEQFF
TRBV6-1,NA,18,CASSEVRLERNSGNTIYF
TRBV9,TRBD1,14,CASSPGQGSYGYTF
TRBV14,TRBD2,18,CASSQNKISWGLGSEQYF
TRBV5-1,NA,16,CASSMGQTTNTGELFF
TRBV7-2,TRBD2,15,CASSPPSGFSYEQYF
TRBV7-8,NA,15,CASSLGGARGNIQYF
TRBV13,TRBD1,16,CASSLPKKRQGGGYTF
TRBV2,TRBD2,14,CASMGLAGEVEQFF
TRBV30,NA,13,CAWSAQATQPQHF
TRBV11-2,NA,14,CASNPTSTTNEQFF
TRBV7-9,NA,13,CASNNREFYEQYF
TRBV28,NA,15,CASSSQTEANTEAFF
TRBV30,NA,12,CAWMRVNKSYTF
TRBV5-1,NA,14,CASSRAQAYGELFF